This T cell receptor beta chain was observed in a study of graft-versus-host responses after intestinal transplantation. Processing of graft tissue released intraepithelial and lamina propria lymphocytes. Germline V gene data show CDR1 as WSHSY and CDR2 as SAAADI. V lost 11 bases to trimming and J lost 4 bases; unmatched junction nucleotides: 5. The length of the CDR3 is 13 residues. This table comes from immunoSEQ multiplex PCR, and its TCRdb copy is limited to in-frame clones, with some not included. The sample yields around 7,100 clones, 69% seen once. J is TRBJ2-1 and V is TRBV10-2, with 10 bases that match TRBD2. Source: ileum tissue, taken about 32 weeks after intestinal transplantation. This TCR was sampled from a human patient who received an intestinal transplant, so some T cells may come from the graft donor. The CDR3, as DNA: TGCGCCTCCCTTAGCGGGGGGTACAATGAGCAGTTCTTC. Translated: CASLSGGYNEQFF.